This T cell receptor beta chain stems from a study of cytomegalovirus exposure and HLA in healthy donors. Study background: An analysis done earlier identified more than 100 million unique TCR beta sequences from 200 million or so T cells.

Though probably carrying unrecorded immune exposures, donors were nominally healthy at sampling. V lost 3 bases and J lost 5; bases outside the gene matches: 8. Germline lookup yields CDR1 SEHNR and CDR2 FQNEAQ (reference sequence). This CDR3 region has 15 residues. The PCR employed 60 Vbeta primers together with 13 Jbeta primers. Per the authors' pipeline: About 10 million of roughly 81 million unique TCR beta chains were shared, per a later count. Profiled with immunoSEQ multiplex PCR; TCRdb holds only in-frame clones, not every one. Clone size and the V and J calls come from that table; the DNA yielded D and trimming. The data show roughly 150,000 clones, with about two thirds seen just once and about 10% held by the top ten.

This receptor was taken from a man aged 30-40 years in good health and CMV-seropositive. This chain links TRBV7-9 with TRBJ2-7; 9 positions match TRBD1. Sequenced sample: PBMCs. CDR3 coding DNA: TGTGCCAGCAGCTTCTCCGGGACAGGGTTCGACGAGCAGTACTTC. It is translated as CASSFSGTGFDEQYF.